This T cell receptor beta chain derives from a study of CD8 T cells in Susac syndrome. An input of about 0.5 to 1 ug of RNA was subjected to reverse transcription using random hexamers. TCRdb analysed the immunoSEQ multiplex PCR reads with MiXCR anew, one entry per CDR3 protein. Of 77,000 or so distinct CDR3 sequences detected, approximately 94% appear once; the ten largest clones hold approximately 0.38%. TCR beta sequencing covered blood CD8+ and CD4+ T cells. Purification of the CD8+ and CD4+ T cells relied on negative isolation, and TEMRA cells underwent FACS enrichment. Germline CDR1 is MNHEY and CDR2 is SVGEGT. The CDR3 is 16 residues long. The J segment lost 5 bases and the V segment lost 0 bases, leaving 8 bases of the junction unmatched.

The sequencing sample was made of CD8+ T cells from PBMCs. The rearrangement uses TRBV6-2 or TRBV6-3 and TRBJ2-3, with 7 bases matching TRBD2. The sequence was obtained from a human donor with multiple sclerosis. The CDR3 is CASSYSASGGVDTQYF. CDR3 sequence (DNA): TGTGCCAGCAGTTACTCGGCTAGCGGCGGGGTAGATACGCAGTATTTT.